The 20 T cell receptor beta chains below all came from one sample that was sequenced in a study of T cells in Graves' hyperthyroidism and ophthalmopathy. The investigators amplified TCR beta CDR3 regions from RNA transcripts. First-round RT-PCR targeting the TCR CDR3 was performed with the HTBI primer set. MiXCR, applied by TCRdb to the multiplex PCR reads, yields one record per CDR3 protein. Of hundreds of thousands of distinct CDR3 sequences listed, about a sixth are singletons. Sequenced sample: blood. The origin of the receptors is a woman between 18 and 29 years old with Graves' hyperthyroidism.

There are many counts of this clonotype. The rearrangement uses TRBV6-1 and TRBJ2-3, with unresolved D. The CDR3 spans 18 residues. Germline V gene sequence: CDR1 MNHNS, CDR2 SASEGT. V shed 8 bases and J shed 2 bases, with 26 bases lying between them. The CDR3 DNA is TGTGCCAGCCGATACCCTCTTTCGGCCCCAAACCCCACAGATACGCAGTATTTT. Protein: CASRYPLSAPNPTDTQYF.

The V and J genes are TRBV3-1 and TRBJ2-3; 9 nucleotides match TRBD2. V gave up 5 bases and J gave up 5 bases; unmatched junction bases: 5. This CDR3 is built from 14 residues. CDR1 is LGHDT and CDR2 is YNNKEL in the germline V gene (reference sequence). The CDR3 bases are TGTGCCAGCAGCTGGCGGGGGGGCCAAGATACGCAGTATTTT. This codes for CASSWRGGQDTQYF.

This clonotype was recorded many times. This chain connects TRBV30 to TRBJ2-5; D not resolved. V was clipped by 3 bases and J by 2 bases, with 4 bases between them. The CDR3 covers 11 residues. In germline, CDR1 is GTSNPN, CDR2 SVGIG (reference sequence). CDR3 nucleotide sequence: TGTGCCTGGAGACATCAAGAGACCCAGTACTTC. It codes for CAWRHQETQYF.

This clonotype has just one count. The chain uses TRBV20-1 and TRBJ1-2; the match to TRBD1 covers 7 bases. This CDR3 is built from 12 residues. After removal of 6 bases from V and 7 bases from J, the junction contained 8 bases not matched to a gene. The germline V gene encodes CDR1 DFQATT and CDR2 SNEGSKA (reference sequence). CDR3 region: CSAPRQGTGYTF. In DNA, the CDR3 is TGCAGTGCACCGAGACAGGGAACTGGCTACACCTTC.

This clonotype appeared many times. The rearrangement joins TRBV12-3 or TRBV12-4 to TRBJ2-3; 15 bases align to TRBD2. The CDR3 extends over 20 amino acids. V gave up 3 bases and J gave up 5 bases; unmatched junction bases: 15. The CDR3 nucleotides are TGTGCCAGCAGTTTTGAATGGACTAGCGGGAGGGCCGGAAAGAGAGATACGCAGTATTTT. Its translation: CASSFEWTSGRAGKRDTQYF.

This clonotype was recorded many times. The rearrangement links TRBV3-1 to TRBJ1-6; D is undetermined. Germline V gene lookup returns CDR1 LGHDT and CDR2 YNNKEL (reference sequence). The CDR3 spans 14 residues. The germline V and J ends were trimmed by 6 bases and 7 bases, with 13 bases remaining between them. The CDR3 sequence is CASSRRSGNSPLHF. CDR3 nucleotide sequence: TGTGCCAGCAGTCGCCGGTCCGGGAATTCACCCCTCCACTTT.

The table lists this clonotype with many counts. J is TRBJ1-2 and V is TRBV5-1; 8 nucleotides line up with TRBD1. In germline, CDR1 is SGHRS, CDR2 YFSETQ. J was trimmed by 5 bases and V by 5 bases; bases with no gene match: 5. This CDR3 spans 13 amino acids. The CDR3 sequence is CASSATGEYGYTF. In DNA form, the CDR3 reads TGCGCCAGCAGTGCGACAGGGGAATATGGCTACACCTTC.

The chain is built from TRBV5-1 and TRBJ2-3, with D tentatively TRBD2 (7 bases). CDR1 is SGHRS and CDR2 is YFSETQ in the germline V gene. The ends were cut back, 5 bases at V and 2 bases at J, with 18 bases in the middle. The CDR3 runs 16 residues. The CDR3 protein is CASRWEGGTITDTQYF. The CDR3 DNA sequence: TGCGCCAGCAGGTGGGAGGGGGGGACGATCACAGATACGCAGTATTTT.

This clonotype was found many times. The chain has TRBV20-1 and TRBJ1-5; D unresolved. CDR1 and CDR2 from the germline V gene are DFQATT and SNEGSKA (reference sequence). This CDR3 has 13 amino acids. V lost 0 bases and J lost 2, with 5 bases in between. DNA for the CDR3: TGCAGTGCTAGAGATCAGGGCAATCAGCCCCAGCATTTT. Its translation: CSARDQGNQPQHF.

For this clonotype: A read error is possible here, since a much larger clone lies one base away. CDR3 nucleotide sequence: TGTACCAGCAGTTTGCGGGGCCCCTATGGCTACACCTTC. Its translation: CTSSLRGPYGYTF. The rearrangement joins TRBV27 to TRBJ1-2, with a tentative D call TRBD1 (5 bases). CDR1 is MNHEY and CDR2 is SMNVEV in the germline V gene (reference sequence). The length of the CDR3 is 13 residues.

The rearrangement links TRBV20-1 to TRBJ2-7, with 12 positions matching TRBD1. The CDR3 loop spans 15 amino acids. The V gene end was trimmed by 0 bases and the J gene end by 4 bases; junction bases not matched to a gene: 4. Looked up from germline, CDR1 is DFQATT and CDR2 is SNEGSKA (reference sequence). CDR3 bases: TGCAGTGCTAGAGATCTGGGACAGGGGGCTTACGAGCAGTACTTC. It encodes CSARDLGQGAYEQYF.

The chain has TRBV7-8 and TRBJ2-3; 10 bases line up with TRBD2. Germline trimming cut 5 bases from V and 0 bases from J; bases unmatched to any gene: 14. Germline V gene sequence: CDR1 SGHVS, CDR2 FQNEAQ. The length of the CDR3 is 19 residues. CDR3 DNA sequence: TGTGCCAGCAGCCGTTGGTTAGCGGGGGGCCCGACGAGCACAGATACGCAGTATTTT. Its translation: CASSRWLAGGPTSTDTQYF. Together with reference TRBV7-8 and TRBJ2-3, the CDR3 gives the full variable domain: GAGVSQSPRYKVAKRGQDVALRCDPISGHVSLFWYQQALGQGPEFLTYFQNEAQLDKSGLPSDRFFAERPEGSVSTLKIQRTQQEDSAVYLCASSRWLAGGPTSTDTQYFGPGTRLTVL.

Comment on this clonotype: This sequence may be a read error, since a much larger clone differs from it by one base. The gene calls are TRBV29-1 and TRBJ1-2; 8 nucleotides line up with TRBD1. Germline V gives CDR1 SQVTM, CDR2 ANQGSEA. There are 13 residues in the CDR3. Trimming took 5 bases from V and 12 from J; bases not matched to a gene: 14. The CDR3 DNA follows: TGCAGCGTTATGATCCGGGACAGGAGGGGCCACACCTTC. Its translation is CSVMIRDRRGHTF.

This clonotype has ten or more counts. Written as DNA, the CDR3 is TGTGCCAGCACTAGGATGGGGCGCTCGACCGGGGAGCTGTTTTTT. It specifies CASTRMGRSTGELFF. The chain combines TRBV6-1 with TRBJ2-2; the D gene is possibly TRBD1 (5 bases). This CDR3 spans 15 amino acids. Trimming shortened V by 7 bases and J by 5 bases, and 17 bases separated the two germline ends. Germline values: CDR1 MNHNS, CDR2 SASEGT.

This clonotype was seen at least ten times. This sequence joins TRBV6-1 and TRBJ1-6; tentative D call: TRBD1 (5 bases). CDR1 MNHNS and CDR2 SASEGT come from the germline V gene. Trimming cost V 7 bases and J 7 bases, with 11 bases left between them. CDR3 size: 13 residues. The CDR3 spells CASTGGGNSPLHF. In nucleotides, the CDR3 is TGTGCCAGCACCGGGGGAGGGAATTCACCCCTCCACTTT.

This clonotype has only a few counts. The chain couples TRBV7-7 to TRBJ2-3; D uncertain. The CDR3 loop spans 14 amino acids. Germline loops: CDR1 SSHAT, CDR2 FNYEAQ (reference sequence). This CDR3 reads CVSSLGPGPDTQYF. The CDR3 DNA is TGTGTTAGCAGCTTAGGTCCCGGACCAGATACGCAGTATTTT.

This clonotype was found many times. This chain links TRBV6-5 with TRBJ1-6, with D possibly matching TRBD1 (5 bases). The V end was cut by 1 base, the J end by 0 bases, with 13 bases between. CDR3 length: 18 amino acids. CDR1 and CDR2 from the germline V gene are MNHEY and SVGAGI. CDR3 region: CASSYLRQGSSYNSPLHF. In DNA, the CDR3 is TGTGCCAGCAGTTACTTACGGCAGGGAAGCTCCTATAATTCACCCCTCCACTTT.

At least ten counts were recorded for this clonotype. V is TRBV6-1 and J is TRBJ2-5, with D perhaps matching TRBD2 (6 bases). Germline lookup yields CDR1 MNHNS and CDR2 SASEGT. V lost 10 bases and J 5 bases, leaving 14 bases between the germline ends. CDR3 length equals 12 residues. As DNA, the CDR3 is TGTGCCACCCTCCCAGGAGGGGAGACCCAGTACTTC. Translation: CATLPGGETQYF.

This chain uses TRBV2 with TRBJ1-2; D not resolved. The germline V gene encodes CDR1 SNHLY and CDR2 FYNNEI. This CDR3 is 13 amino acids long. The germline V and J ends were trimmed by 7 bases and 0 bases, with 9 bases remaining between them. In DNA form, the CDR3 reads TGTGCCAGCACCGCAGGCCCTAACTATGGCTACACCTTC. Its translation: CASTAGPNYGYTF.

The V and J genes are TRBV28 and TRBJ2-1; 10 bases match TRBD2. J was trimmed by 8 bases and V by 4 bases; bases with no gene match: 8. Per germline, CDR1 MDHEN and CDR2 SYDVKM. The CDR3 runs 15 residues. CDR3 in amino acids: CASSSPSGRAHEQFF. The CDR3 DNA sequence: TGTGCCAGCAGTTCCCCTAGCGGGAGAGCCCATGAGCAGTTCTTC.